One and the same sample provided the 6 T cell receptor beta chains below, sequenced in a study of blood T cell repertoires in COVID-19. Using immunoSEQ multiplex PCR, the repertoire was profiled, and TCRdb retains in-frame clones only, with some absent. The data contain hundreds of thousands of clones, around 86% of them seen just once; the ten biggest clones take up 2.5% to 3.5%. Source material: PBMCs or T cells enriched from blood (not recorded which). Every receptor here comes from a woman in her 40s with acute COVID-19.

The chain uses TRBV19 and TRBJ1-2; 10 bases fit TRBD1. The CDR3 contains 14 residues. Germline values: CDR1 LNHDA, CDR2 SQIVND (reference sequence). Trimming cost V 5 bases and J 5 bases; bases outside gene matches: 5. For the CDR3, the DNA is TGTGCCAGTAGTTCGGACAGGGGGAGGTATGGCTACACCTTC. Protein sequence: CASSSDRGRYGYTF.

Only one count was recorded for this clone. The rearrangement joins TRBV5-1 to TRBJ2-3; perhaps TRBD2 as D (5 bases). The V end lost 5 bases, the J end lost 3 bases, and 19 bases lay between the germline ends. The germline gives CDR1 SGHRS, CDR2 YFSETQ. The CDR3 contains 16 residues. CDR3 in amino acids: CASRYGLPRNTDTQYF. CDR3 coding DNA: TGCGCCAGCAGATATGGACTGCCCAGAAATACAGATACGCAGTATTTT.

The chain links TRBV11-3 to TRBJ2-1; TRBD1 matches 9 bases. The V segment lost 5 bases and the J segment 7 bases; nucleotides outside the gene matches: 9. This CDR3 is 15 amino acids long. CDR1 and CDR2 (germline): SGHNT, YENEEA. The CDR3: CASSLRRTGENEQFF. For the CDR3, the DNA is TGTGCCAGCAGCCTACGAAGGACAGGGGAGAATGAGCAGTTCTTC.

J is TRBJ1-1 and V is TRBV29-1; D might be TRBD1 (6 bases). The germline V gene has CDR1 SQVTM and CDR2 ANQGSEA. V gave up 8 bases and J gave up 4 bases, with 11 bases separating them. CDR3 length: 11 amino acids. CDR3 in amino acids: CSSLRGTEAFF. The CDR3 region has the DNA TGCAGCTCCCTCAGGGGCACTGAAGCTTTCTTT. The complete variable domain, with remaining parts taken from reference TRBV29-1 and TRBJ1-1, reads SAVISQKPSRDICQRGTSLTIQCQVDSQVTMMFWYRQQPGQSLTLIATANQGSEATYESGFVIDKFPISRPNLTFSTLTVSNMSPEDSSIYLCSSLRGTEAFFGQGTRLTVV.

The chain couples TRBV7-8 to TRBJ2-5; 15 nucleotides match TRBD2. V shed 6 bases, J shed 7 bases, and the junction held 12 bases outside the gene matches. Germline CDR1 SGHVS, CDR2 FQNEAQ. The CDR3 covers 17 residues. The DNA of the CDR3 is TGTGCCAGCAGGGGACTAGCGGGAGGTCTGTTCGGGGGGACCCAGTACTTC. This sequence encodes CASRGLAGGLFGGTQYF.

CDR3 DNA sequence: TGTGCCAGCAGAGATAGTACAGGGTTGGACACCGGGGAGCTGTTTTTT. Encoded protein: CASRDSTGLDTGELFF. The V call is TRBV27, the J call TRBJ2-2, with D possibly TRBD1 on 6 matching bases. The CDR3 runs to 16 residues. V dropped 6 bases and J dropped 3 bases, with 17 bases sitting between them. CDR1 and CDR2 (germline): MNHEY, SMNVEV (reference sequence).